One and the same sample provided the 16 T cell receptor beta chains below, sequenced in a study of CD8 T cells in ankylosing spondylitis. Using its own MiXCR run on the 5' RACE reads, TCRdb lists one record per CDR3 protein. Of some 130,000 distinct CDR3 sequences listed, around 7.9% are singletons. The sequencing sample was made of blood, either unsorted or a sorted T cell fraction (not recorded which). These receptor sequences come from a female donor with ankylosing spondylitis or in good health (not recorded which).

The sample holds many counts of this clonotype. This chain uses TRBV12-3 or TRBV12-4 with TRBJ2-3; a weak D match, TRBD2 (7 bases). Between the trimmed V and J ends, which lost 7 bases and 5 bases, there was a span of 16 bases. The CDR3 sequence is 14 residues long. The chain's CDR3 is CASTLGGPEDTQYF. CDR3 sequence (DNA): TGTGCCAGCACTTTGGGGGGGCCGGAAGATACGCAGTATTTT.

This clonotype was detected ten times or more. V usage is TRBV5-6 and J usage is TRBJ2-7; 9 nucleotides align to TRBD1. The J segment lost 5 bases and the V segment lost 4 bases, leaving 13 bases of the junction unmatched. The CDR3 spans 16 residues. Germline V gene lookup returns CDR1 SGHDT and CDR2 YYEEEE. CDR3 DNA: TGTGCCAGCAGCACCCGGACAGGGGAGAAACCCAACGAGCAGTACTTC. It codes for CASSTRTGEKPNEQYF.

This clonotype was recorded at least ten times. DNA for the CDR3: TGCGCCAGCAGTCGGCGGGACTTATTAGCCAAAAACATTCAGTACTTC. Translated: CASSRRDLLAKNIQYF. V usage is TRBV10-2 and J usage is TRBJ2-4; a weak D match, TRBD2 (6 bases). V was cut by 5 bases and J by 0 bases, with 14 bases left in between. CDR1 and CDR2 from the germline V gene are WSHSY and SAAADI. The CDR3 contains 16 residues.

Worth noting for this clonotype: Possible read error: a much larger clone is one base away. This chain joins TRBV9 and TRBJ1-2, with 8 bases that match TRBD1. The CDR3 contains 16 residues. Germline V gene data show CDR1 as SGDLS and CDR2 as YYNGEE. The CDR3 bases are TGTGTCAGCAGCGTAGAGGGGACAGGTTACGTCTATGGCTACACCTTC. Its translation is CVSSVEGTGYVYGYTF.

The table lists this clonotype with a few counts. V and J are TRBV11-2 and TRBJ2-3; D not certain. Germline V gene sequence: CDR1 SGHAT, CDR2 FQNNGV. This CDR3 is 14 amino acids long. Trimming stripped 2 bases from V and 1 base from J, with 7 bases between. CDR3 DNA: TGTGCCAGCAGCTTACAGCCGGGCACAGATACGCAGTATTTT. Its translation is CASSLQPGTDTQYF. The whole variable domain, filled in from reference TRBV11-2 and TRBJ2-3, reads EAGVAQSPRYKIIEKRQSVAFWCNPISGHATLYWYQQILGQGPKLLIQFQNNGVVDDSQLPKDRFSAERLKGVDSTLKIQPAKLEDSAVYLCASSLQPGTDTQYFGPGTRLTVL.

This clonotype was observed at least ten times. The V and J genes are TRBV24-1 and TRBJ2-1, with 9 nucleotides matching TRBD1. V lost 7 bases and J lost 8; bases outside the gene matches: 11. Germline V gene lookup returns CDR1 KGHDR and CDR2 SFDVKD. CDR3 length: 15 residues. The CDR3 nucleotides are TGTGCCACCAGGAAGGGACAGGGTAGCTCCGATGAGCAGTTCTTC. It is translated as CATRKGQGSSDEQFF.

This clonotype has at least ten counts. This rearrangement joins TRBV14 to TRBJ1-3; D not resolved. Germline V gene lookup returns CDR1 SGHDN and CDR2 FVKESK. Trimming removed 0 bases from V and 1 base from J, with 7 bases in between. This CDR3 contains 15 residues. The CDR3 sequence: CASSQDQLSGNTIYF. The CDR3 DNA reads TGTGCCAGCAGCCAAGATCAACTGTCTGGAAACACCATATATTTT.

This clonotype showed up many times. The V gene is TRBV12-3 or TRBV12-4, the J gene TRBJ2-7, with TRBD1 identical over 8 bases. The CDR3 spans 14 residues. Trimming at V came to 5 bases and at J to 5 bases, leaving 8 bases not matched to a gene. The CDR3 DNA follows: TGTGCCAGCAGTCCAGGGACAGGATTAAACGAGCAGTACTTC. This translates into CASSPGTGLNEQYF.

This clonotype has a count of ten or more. The CDR3 DNA reads TGCGCCAGCAGCCAAGATAGATACGCGGTACGATACAATGAGCAGTTCTTC. It encodes CASSQDRYAVRYNEQFF. V and J are TRBV4-1 and TRBJ2-1; D uncertain. The ends were cut back, 0 bases at V and 4 bases at J, with 16 bases in the middle. CDR1 and CDR2 (germline): MGHRA, YSYEKL. The CDR3 consists of 17 residues.

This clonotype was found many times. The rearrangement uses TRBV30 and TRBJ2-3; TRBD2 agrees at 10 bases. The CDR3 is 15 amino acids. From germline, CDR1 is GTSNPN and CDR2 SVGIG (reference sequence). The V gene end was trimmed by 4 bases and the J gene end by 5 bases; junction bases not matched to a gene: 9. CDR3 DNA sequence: TGTGCCTGGAACATTCTAGCGGGGGTCGGAGATACGCAGTATTTT. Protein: CAWNILAGVGDTQYF.

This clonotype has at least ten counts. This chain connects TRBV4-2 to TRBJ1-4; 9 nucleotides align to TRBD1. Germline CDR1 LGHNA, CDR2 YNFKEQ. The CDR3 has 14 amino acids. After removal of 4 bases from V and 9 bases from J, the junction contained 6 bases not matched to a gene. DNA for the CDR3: TGTGCCAGCAGCCCGGGACAGGGTTTAAAAAAACTGTTTTTT. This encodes CASSPGQGLKKLFF.

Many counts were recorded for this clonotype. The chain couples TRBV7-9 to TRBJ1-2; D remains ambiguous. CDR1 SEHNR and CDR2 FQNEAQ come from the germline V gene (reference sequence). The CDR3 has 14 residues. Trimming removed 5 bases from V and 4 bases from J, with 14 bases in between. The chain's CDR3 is CASSGWEGRYGYTF. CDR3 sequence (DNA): TGTGCCAGCAGCGGTTGGGAGGGCCGCTATGGCTACACCTTC.

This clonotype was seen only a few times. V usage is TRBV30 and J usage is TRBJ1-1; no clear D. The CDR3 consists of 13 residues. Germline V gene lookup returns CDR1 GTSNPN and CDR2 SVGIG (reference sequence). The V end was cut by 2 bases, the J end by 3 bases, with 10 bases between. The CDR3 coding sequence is TGTGCCTGGAGTACCTCCTTGGACACTGAAGCTTTCTTT. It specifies CAWSTSLDTEAFF.

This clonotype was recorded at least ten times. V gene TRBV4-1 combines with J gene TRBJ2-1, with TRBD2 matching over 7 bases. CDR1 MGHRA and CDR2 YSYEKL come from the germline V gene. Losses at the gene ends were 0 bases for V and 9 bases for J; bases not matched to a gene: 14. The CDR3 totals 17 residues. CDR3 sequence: CASSQDRGGGGFGEQFF. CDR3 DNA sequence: TGCGCCAGCAGCCAAGATCGAGGTGGGGGGGGTTTCGGTGAGCAGTTCTTC.

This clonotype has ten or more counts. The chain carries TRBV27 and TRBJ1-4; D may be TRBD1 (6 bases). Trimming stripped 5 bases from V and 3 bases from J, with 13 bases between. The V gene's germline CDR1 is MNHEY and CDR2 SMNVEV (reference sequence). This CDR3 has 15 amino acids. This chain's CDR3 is CASSMGAGPNEKLFF. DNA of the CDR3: TGTGCCAGCAGTATGGGGGCAGGCCCTAATGAAAAACTGTTTTTT.

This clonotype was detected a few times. The CDR3 DNA follows: TGTGCCAGCAGCCAAGTCGGGGTAGCCAGGTCCGGGCCCCAGTACTTC. Protein product: CASSQVGVARSGPQYF. The chain combines TRBV3-1 with TRBJ2-5; D may be TRBD2 (5 bases). Germline V gene lookup returns CDR1 LGHDT and CDR2 YNNKEL (reference sequence). The V gene lost 1 base and the J gene lost 9 bases, with 21 bases spanning the gap. The CDR3 is made up of 16 amino acids.